These 18 T cell receptor beta chains share one sample of origin, sequenced in a study of blood T cell repertoires in COVID-19. Sequencing was performed with immunoSEQ multiplex PCR; in TCRdb, only in-frame clones are kept and a portion is missing. The sample has a few hundred thousand clones, 70% to 85% seen once. Sequenced material: peripheral blood. The receptors originated from a man aged 45-65 years with active or convalescent COVID-19.

This chain joins TRBV6-6 and TRBJ1-5, with a weak D call TRBD1 (6 bases). Germline values: CDR1 MNHNY, CDR2 SVGAGI (reference sequence). Trimming cost V 2 bases and J 7 bases, with 15 bases left between them. CDR3 length: 15 residues. The CDR3: CASSYGSGARQPQHF. The CDR3 DNA reads as TGTGCCAGCAGTTACGGGTCAGGGGCGAGGCAGCCCCAGCATTTT.

CDR3 nucleotide sequence: TGTGCCAGCAGCGTAGTGGCGGTAAGGGGAGGCACTGAAGCTTTCTTT. The encoded protein is CASSVVAVRGGTEAFF. This sequence joins TRBV9 and TRBJ1-1, with D tentatively TRBD1 (5 bases). Germline CDR1 is SGDLS and CDR2 is YYNGEE. The CDR3 spans 16 residues. Trimming stripped 0 bases from V and 4 bases from J, with 16 bases between.

This clone was counted a single time. The chain has TRBV11-1 and TRBJ2-1; 7 positions agree with TRBD2. The CDR3 is 14 residues long. In germline, CDR1 is SGHAT, CDR2 FQDESV (reference sequence). Losses at the gene ends were 5 bases for V and 8 bases for J; bases not matched to a gene: 9. The CDR3 spells CASSRSGGFDEQFF. DNA for the CDR3: TGTGCCAGCAGCCGTTCGGGGGGTTTCGATGAGCAGTTCTTC. Drawing the rest from reference TRBV11-1 and TRBJ2-1, the complete variable domain is EAEVAQSPRYKITEKSQAVAFWCDPISGHATLYWYRQILGQGPELLVQFQDESVVDDSQLPKDRFSAERLKGVDSTLKIQPAELGDSAMYLCASSRSGGFDEQFFGPGTRLTVL.

This clone appeared a single time. The V gene is TRBV7-3, the J gene TRBJ2-7; D is possibly TRBD1 (6 bases). Per germline, CDR1 SGHTA and CDR2 FQGTGA. Trimming left V 2 bases short and J 3 bases short, with 26 bases between. This CDR3 has 19 amino acids. As DNA, the CDR3 is TGTGCCAGCAGCTTATTTTTAGGGGGAAGTAGGCTGTCAGTCTACGAGCAGTACTTC. Encoded protein: CASSLFLGGSRLSVYEQYF.

J is TRBJ1-4 and V is TRBV14; D might be TRBD1 (5 bases). The CDR3 totals 14 residues. Trimming took 2 bases from V and 7 from J, leaving 11 bases between them. Germline CDR1 and CDR2: SGHDN and FVKESK. CDR3 bases: TGTGCCAGCAGCCAACTGGGGCCGGGTGAAAAACTGTTTTTT. Encoded protein: CASSQLGPGEKLFF.

This clone was picked up one time. This chain uses TRBV4-2 with TRBJ1-3; D unresolved. Germline V CDR1 and CDR2: LGHNA, YNFKEQ. The CDR3 spans 17 residues. V was trimmed by 0 bases and J by 3 bases, leaving 15 bases between them. For the CDR3, the DNA is TGTGCCAGCAGCCAAGAATCCAGATCTTCTTATGGAAACACCATATATTTT. Translated: CASSQESRSSYGNTIYF.

V is TRBV7-2 and J is TRBJ1-3; D uncertain. V gave up 4 bases and J gave up 0 bases, with 16 bases separating them. This CDR3 has 17 residues. CDR1 is SGHTA and CDR2 is FQGNSA in the germline V gene. The CDR3, as DNA: TGTGCCAGCAGCTCGAAGTGGGCGGGCCCCTCTGGAAACACCATATATTTT. Translation gives CASSSKWAGPSGNTIYF.

This sequence joins TRBV11-2 and TRBJ2-7, with D unclear. V lost 3 bases and J 2 bases, leaving 8 bases between the germline ends. Germline V gene lookup returns CDR1 SGHAT and CDR2 FQNNGV. The CDR3 spans 13 residues. The CDR3 protein is CASSFGFPYEQYV. The CDR3 DNA reads TGTGCCAGCAGCTTCGGTTTCCCCTACGAGCAGTACGTC.

The J gene is TRBJ1-5, the V gene TRBV4-1; D is perhaps TRBD1 (5 bases). The V gene lost 1 base and the J gene lost 0 bases, with 13 bases spanning the gap. Germline V gene lookup returns CDR1 MGHRA and CDR2 YSYEKL. CDR3 size: 17 residues. As DNA, the CDR3 is TGCGCCAGCAGCCAAGCCTGGGCAGGACATAGCAATCAGCCCCAGCATTTT. It translates to CASSQAWAGHSNQPQHF.

In its sample, this clone was seen a few times. J is TRBJ2-2 and V is TRBV5-5, with 7 bases aligning to TRBD1. This CDR3 has 13 amino acids. V lost 4 bases and J lost 3; bases outside the gene matches: 0. From germline, CDR1 is SGHKS and CDR2 YYEKEE (reference sequence). CDR3 nucleotide sequence: TGTGCCAGCAGCGACAGGGACACCGGGGAGCTGTTTTTT. This translates into CASSDRDTGELFF.

This clone was found a few times. The chain links TRBV11-2 to TRBJ1-4; the D is unclear. V was pared by 3 bases and J by 8 bases, with 13 bases between. Germline lookup yields CDR1 SGHAT and CDR2 FQNNGV. This CDR3 region has 14 residues. The CDR3 is CASSFNHPQEKLFF. CDR3 nucleotide sequence: TGTGCCAGCAGCTTCAACCATCCTCAGGAAAAACTGTTTTTT.

The chain joins TRBV27 to TRBJ2-7, with 9 bases matching TRBD2. This CDR3 is 15 amino acids long. J was trimmed by 4 bases and V by 3 bases; bases with no gene match: 7. CDR1 and CDR2 (germline): MNHEY, SMNVEV (reference sequence). CDR3: CASSFRREGGYEQYF. In DNA, the CDR3 is TGTGCCAGCAGTTTCCGGCGGGAGGGCGGGTACGAGCAGTACTTC.

The chain employs TRBV28 and TRBJ2-7; 9 nucleotides match TRBD2. The germline V gene has CDR1 MDHEN and CDR2 SYDVKM. This CDR3 is built from 15 residues. The V gene end was trimmed by 5 bases and the J gene end by 0 bases; junction bases not matched to a gene: 5. Here the CDR3 DNA reads TGTGCCAGCAGTCCGGCGACTAGCGGCTCCTACGAGCAGTACTTC. It encodes CASSPATSGSYEQYF.

The chain has TRBV18 and TRBJ2-2, with D possibly being TRBD2 (6 bases). Per the germline V gene, CDR1 is KGHSH and CDR2 is LQKENI. V lost 1 base and J 7 bases, leaving 16 bases between the germline ends. The CDR3 contains 16 residues. CDR3 sequence (DNA): TGTGCCAGCTCACCACGGCTTAGCGGAGCCCTCGGGGAGCTGTTTTTT. Protein: CASSPRLSGALGELFF.

V and J are TRBV24-1 and TRBJ1-1, with TRBD1 matching 7 bases. The J segment lost 1 base and the V segment lost 2 bases, leaving 3 bases of the junction unmatched. The CDR3 runs 15 residues. CDR1 is KGHDR, CDR2 SFDVKD, per germline. The CDR3 region is CATSDSAGGNTEAFF. The CDR3 DNA sequence: TGTGCCACCAGTGATTCGGCAGGGGGGAACACTGAAGCTTTCTTT.

The V and J genes are TRBV6-5 and TRBJ2-1; the D is unclear. The germline V gene has CDR1 MNHEY and CDR2 SVGAGI. V was cut by 6 bases and J by 5 bases, with 11 bases left in between. The CDR3 has 13 residues. The CDR3 loop is CASRISVDNEQFF. The CDR3, as DNA: TGTGCCAGCAGGATAAGCGTGGACAATGAGCAGTTCTTC.

V is TRBV28 and J is TRBJ1-1, with D hard to call. The CDR3 is 15 amino acids. The ends were cut back, 4 bases at V and 3 bases at J, with 15 bases in the middle. Germline lookup yields CDR1 MDHEN and CDR2 SYDVKM. CDR3 in DNA: TGTGCCAGCAGTTCCCTTAGGGAGGAGGACACTGAAGCTTTCTTT. Encoded protein: CASSSLREEDTEAFF.

The genes are TRBV28 and TRBJ2-1; no clear D. The CDR3 extends over 13 amino acids. Trimming removed 6 bases from V and 3 bases from J, with 9 bases in between. CDR1 is MDHEN and CDR2 is SYDVKM in the germline V gene. This CDR3 reads CASRSTVYNEQFF. DNA of the CDR3: TGTGCCAGCAGGAGTACGGTCTACAATGAGCAGTTCTTC.